The 5 T cell receptor beta chains listed next were all sequenced from one sample in a study of T cell repertoires in cytomegalovirus infection. TCRdb re-analysed the reads in MiXCR, keeping a single row per CDR3 protein. The profile shows around 330,000 distinct CDR3 sequences, about a sixth of them singletons. The sample taken for sequencing was PBMCs. These TCRs come from a human donor in good health (CMV status not recorded). Some clones in this sample may be carry-over from other donors' samples.

V usage is TRBV6-1 and J usage is TRBJ2-7; TRBD1 or TRBD2 may be the D gene (6 bases each). This CDR3 has 13 residues. Germline loops: CDR1 MNHNS, CDR2 SASEGT. V was cut by 5 bases and J by 3 bases, with 11 bases left in between. This CDR3 is CASSYGGHYEQYF. The CDR3 bases are TGTGCCAGCAGTTATGGGGGGCACTACGAGCAGTACTTC.

The chain recombines TRBV19 with TRBJ1-5, with unresolved D. There are 16 residues in the CDR3. Trimming took off 3 bases at V and 6 bases at J, with 18 bases between the two ends. The germline CDR1 and CDR2 sequences are LNHDA and SQIVND (reference sequence). CDR3 DNA: TGTGCCAGTAGTATTCACAGTACTCGTCCTAGTCAGCCCCAGCATTTT. Encoded protein: CASSIHSTRPSQPQHF.

This clonotype was picked up many times. The gene calls are TRBV10-3 and TRBJ2-1, with D uncertain. Trimming took off 4 bases at V and 0 bases at J, with 13 bases between the two ends. The CDR3 covers 16 residues. Per the germline V gene, CDR1 is ENHRY and CDR2 is SYGVKD. The CDR3 sequence is CAISVGRPSSYNEQFF. CDR3 DNA sequence: TGTGCCATCAGTGTTGGTCGTCCGAGCTCCTACAATGAGCAGTTCTTC.

This clonotype was observed at least ten times. The rearrangement links TRBV7-2 to TRBJ1-2, with 9 bases lining up with TRBD1. Germline assignment: CDR1 SGHTA and CDR2 FQGNSA. The CDR3 sequence is 16 residues long. V lost 5 bases to trimming and J lost 2 bases; unmatched junction nucleotides: 9. DNA for the CDR3: TGTGCCAGCAGCCAAGGGACAGGGAGTGGGAACTATGGCTACACCTTC. It codes for CASSQGTGSGNYGYTF.

V and J are TRBV19 and TRBJ1-1; D may be TRBD1 (6 bases). Germline values: CDR1 LNHDA, CDR2 SQIVND (reference sequence). With 6 bases removed from V and 5 bases from J, the gap between germline ends came to 13 bases. The CDR3 totals 13 residues. Here the CDR3 DNA reads TGTGCCAGTAGGGACAGCGTGGAGACTGAAGCTTTCTTT. This codes for CASRDSVETEAFF.